These T cell receptor beta chains were read from a single sample in a study of blood T cell repertoires in COVID-19. Measured with immunoSEQ multiplex PCR; TCRdb has only the in-frame clones, and not every one. The sample carries around 360,000 clones, roughly 87% recorded once. The sample taken for sequencing was PBMCs or T cells enriched from blood (not recorded which). These TCRs come from a woman aged 25 to 39 who had recovered from COVID-19. CDR3s include the opening cysteine and the closing phenylalanine or tryptophan. A D gene is named only where the DNA matches it firmly. Clone size, where shown, is once, few, many, or a class for clones that have expanded.

j_call clone_size d_call cdr3_length v_call cdr3_aa cdr3_nt
TRBJ1-5 few NA 12 TRBV28 CASSPGNQPQHF TGTGCCAGCAGCCCAGGGAATCAGCCCCAGCATTTT
TRBJ2-2 NA NA 14 TRBV5-1 CASSTGTNTGELFF TGCGCCAGTAGTACAGGGACGAACACCGGGGAGCTGTTTTTT
TRBJ1-6 few NA 15 TRBV5-1 CASSLAGGVDSPLHF TGCGCCAGCAGCTTGGCCGGAGGAGTGGATTCACCCCTCCACTTT
TRBJ1-1 once TRBD1 14 TRBV15 CATSGRDRAREAFF TGTGCCACCAGCGGGCGGGACAGGGCTAGGGAAGCTTTCTTT
TRBJ1-1 NA NA 14 TRBV5-4 CASSLDRANTEAFF TGTGCCAGCAGCTTGGACAGGGCGAACACTGAAGCTTTCTTT
TRBJ1-3 NA NA 16 TRBV2 CASSEEGGDPGNTIYF TGTGCCAGCAGTGAAGAGGGGGGGGACCCTGGAAACACCATATATTTT
TRBJ2-1 NA NA 11 TRBV3-1/TRBV3-2 CASSQGGEQFF TGTGCCAGCAGCCAAGGAGGAGAGCAGTTCTTC
TRBJ2-1 few TRBD1 15 TRBV7-3 CASSLQGASYNEQFF TGTGCCAGCAGCTTACAGGGGGCGTCCTACAATGAGCAGTTCTTC
TRBJ2-2 NA TRBD2 18 TRBV4-1 CASSQVSAGAGATGELFF TGCGCCAGCAGCCAAGTTTCAGCGGGAGCGGGGGCCACCGGGGAGCTGTTTTTT
TRBJ1-2 NA TRBD1 14 TRBV15 CATSVQTGWDGYTF TGTGCCACCAGCGTACAGACAGGGTGGGATGGCTACACCTTC
TRBJ2-7 NA TRBD1 12 TRBV6-5 CASGDRGYEQYF TGTGCCAGTGGGGACAGGGGGTACGAGCAGTACTTC
TRBJ1-6 NA NA 13 TRBV12-3/TRBV12-4 CASSLANRSPLHF TGTGCCAGCAGTTTAGCGAACAGGTCACCCCTCCACTTT
TRBJ1-1 NA NA 14 TRBV7-9 CASSPAGGASEAFF TGTGCCAGCAGCCCCGCGGGGGGCGCGTCTGAAGCTTTCTTT
TRBJ1-1 NA NA 14 TRBV10-2 CASSGQGAHTEAFF TGCGCCAGCAGCGGTCAGGGCGCGCATACTGAAGCTTTCTTT
TRBJ1-1 NA NA 11 TRBV2 CASSEPAEAFF TGTGCCAGCAGTGAACCCGCTGAAGCTTTCTTT
TRBJ2-6 NA NA 15 TRBV27 CASSLLGSGANVLTF TGTGCCAGCAGTTTACTAGGCTCTGGGGCCAACGTCCTGACTTTC
TRBJ1-2 NA NA 15 TRBV5-4 CASSLETVGAYGYTF TGTGCCAGCAGCTTGGAGACAGTAGGGGCCTATGGCTACACCTTC
TRBJ2-1 NA NA 16 TRBV2 CASSGGQRGGGNEQFF TGTGCCAGCAGCGGTGGACAGCGGGGCGGTGGCAATGAGCAGTTCTTC
TRBJ2-6 NA NA 18 TRBV27 CASSSPGRVGSGANVLTF TGTGCCAGCAGCTCCCCCGGCAGGGTGGGCTCTGGGGCCAACGTCCTGACTTTC
TRBJ1-3 NA TRBD1 18 TRBV28 CASSLPARRDSNRNTIYF TGTGCCAGCAGTCTCCCGGCCCGGCGGGACAGCAACCGAAACACCATATATTTT
TRBJ1-5 NA NA 16 TRBV7-9 CASSLQGREGNQPQHF TGTGCCAGCAGCCTCCAGGGTAGGGAGGGCAATCAGCCCCAGCATTTT
TRBJ1-2 NA TRBD1 14 TRBV7-6 CASSQSRGDYGYTF TGTGCCAGCAGCCAGTCCAGGGGGGACTATGGCTACACCTTC
TRBJ2-1 NA TRBD1 14 TRBV29-1 CSVEGTGAGDEQFF TGCAGCGTTGAAGGGACAGGGGCAGGCGATGAGCAGTTCTTC